One and the same sample provided the 28 T cell receptor beta chains below, sequenced in a study of beta chain features in type 1 diabetes. All of the isolated RNA was reverse transcribed, so expressed TCRB transcripts were sequenced. Clones were sequenced by immunoSEQ multiplex PCR, and TCRdb holds only the in-frame ones, with some missing. The repertoire holds about 320,000 clones, with 12% to 15% as singletons. Sequencing was carried out using central memory CD4+ T cells from blood. The source of these receptors is a man aged 30 to 45 in good health.

The genes are TRBV9 and TRBJ2-3; no clear D gene. Germline V gives CDR1 SGDLS, CDR2 YYNGEE. CDR3 length: 13 residues. The V and J ends lost 0 bases and 4 bases respectively, with 6 bases between them. CDR3 DNA sequence: TGTGCCAGCAGCGTAGTTAATGCAGATACGCAGTATTTT. Amino acid sequence: CASSVVNADTQYF.

The sample holds a few counts of this clone. J is TRBJ2-7 and V is TRBV28; 7 bases align to TRBD2. Per germline, CDR1 MDHEN and CDR2 SYDVKM. After removal of 7 bases from V and 0 bases from J, the junction contained 3 bases not matched to a gene. CDR3 size: 13 residues. The CDR3 nucleotides are TGTGCCAGCATGGGCGGGAGCTCCTACGAGCAGTACGTC. Translating gives CASMGGSSYEQYV.

This clone has a count of ten or more. This chain uses TRBV7-8 with TRBJ1-1; tentative D call: TRBD1 (6 bases). The germline V gene has CDR1 SGHVS and CDR2 FQNEAQ. CDR3 size: 13 residues. Trimming pared 1 base from V and 9 bases from J, leaving 12 bases between. CDR3 sequence reads: CASSLGTANKAFF. The DNA for the CDR3 is TGTGCCAGCAGCTTAGGGACAGCTAATAAAGCTTTCTTT.

The chain links TRBV15 to TRBJ1-6; 7 bases align to TRBD1. CDR3 size: 16 residues. CDR1 and CDR2 from the germline V gene are LNHNV and YYDKDF (reference sequence). V shed 1 base and J 8 bases; nucleotides not matched to a gene: 8. The CDR3: CATSRGTRTGDSPLHF. DNA for the CDR3: TGTGCCACCAGCAGAGGTACCCGAACAGGGGATTCACCCCTCCACTTT.

The rearrangement links TRBV29-1 to TRBJ1-1; a weak D match, TRBD1 (6 bases). Germline lookup yields CDR1 SQVTM and CDR2 ANQGSEA. The CDR3 covers 14 residues. Trimming removed 1 base at V and 4 bases at J, with 13 bases between. CDR3 sequence: CSVEARGAGTEAFF. DNA of the CDR3: TGCAGCGTTGAAGCCAGGGGAGCGGGCACTGAAGCTTTCTTT.

This clone has more than one count but fewer than ten. This chain connects TRBV20-1 to TRBJ2-7, with D uncertain. The CDR3 totals 10 residues. Germline CDR1 and CDR2: DFQATT and SNEGSKA (reference sequence). V was clipped by 6 bases and J by 5 bases, with 8 bases between them. The CDR3 protein is CSAPRDEQYV. In DNA, the CDR3 is TGCAGTGCCCCTAGGGACGAGCAGTACGTC.

The chain links TRBV28 to TRBJ2-1; D remains unclear. CDR3 size: 13 residues. Per the germline V gene, CDR1 is MDHEN and CDR2 is SYDVKM. V was shortened by 3 bases and J by 4 bases, with 7 bases between the two germline ends. CDR3 nucleotides: TGTGCCAGCAGTTTGACGTCATACAATGAGCAGTTCTTC. Encoded protein: CASSLTSYNEQFF.

This clone was counted between two and nine times. The chain recombines TRBV6-5 with TRBJ2-2; 10 bases are shared with TRBD2. Germline-derived CDR1 and CDR2 are MNHEY and SVGAGI. The CDR3 totals 14 residues. Trimming cost V 9 bases and J 3 bases; bases outside gene matches: 4. In nucleotides, the CDR3 is TGTGCCAGTCGAAGCGGGAGGGACACCGGGGAGCTGTTTTTT. Its protein product is CASRSGRDTGELFF.

Only a few counts were recorded for this clone. One junction end does not reproduce the germline sequence, and a read error may be involved. The J gene is TRBJ2-1, the V gene TRBV7-7; 8 bases fit TRBD2. Germline lookup yields CDR1 SSHAT and CDR2 FNYEAQ (reference sequence). The CDR3 is 14 amino acids. In DNA form, the CDR3 reads TGTGCTAGCAGCGCCGGGACTAGTCGTAGTGAGCAGTTCTTC. It encodes CASSAGTSRSEQFF. Drawing the rest from reference TRBV7-7 and TRBJ2-1, the complete variable domain is GAGVSQSPRYKVTKRGQDVTLRCDPISSHATLYWYQQALGQGPEFLTYFNYEAQPDKSGLPSDRFSAERPEGSISTLTIQRTEQRDSAMYRCASSAGTSRSEQFFGPGTRLTVL.

The chain is built from TRBV6-6 and TRBJ1-5; 9 bases map to TRBD1. CDR1 is MNHNY, CDR2 SVGAGI, per germline (reference sequence). The CDR3 consists of 16 residues. V shed 4 bases and J 2 bases; nucleotides not matched to a gene: 6. CDR3 sequence (DNA): TGTGCCAGCAGTTCCGAACAGGGGGCAGGCAATCAGCCCCAGCATTTT. Translation: CASSSEQGAGNQPQHF.

The chain joins TRBV6-6 to TRBJ1-4, with unresolved D. V lost 5 bases and J lost 8, with 6 bases in between. CDR1 and CDR2 (germline): MNHNY, SVGAGI (reference sequence). The CDR3 runs 11 residues. Here the CDR3 reads CASSNGEKLFF. The DNA of the CDR3 is TGTGCCAGCAGTAACGGCGAAAAACTGTTTTTT.

The CDR3 DNA is TGTGGCAGCAGCTCGACTAGCGGGAGTACATTCTACGAGCAGTACGTC. Its protein is CGSSSTSGSTFYEQYV. The chain uses TRBV7-2 and TRBJ2-7, with TRBD2 matching 12 bases. In germline, CDR1 is SGHTA, CDR2 FQGNSA. This CDR3 is built from 16 residues.

This clone was counted ten times or more. This sequence joins TRBV5-1 and TRBJ2-1, with 8 bases identical to TRBD2. CDR1 SGHRS and CDR2 YFSETQ come from the germline V gene. The CDR3 length is 16 residues. V shed 0 bases, J shed 4 bases, and the junction held 6 bases outside the gene matches. Here the CDR3 reads CASSLAGGGTYNEQFF. The DNA for the CDR3 is TGCGCCAGCAGCTTGGCCGGCGGGGGGACGTACAATGAGCAGTTCTTC. The full variable domain, rest sourced from reference TRBV5-1 and TRBJ2-1, is KAGVTQTPRYLIKTRGQQVTLSCSPISGHRSVSWYQQTPGQGLQFLFEYFSETQRNKGNFPGRFSGRQFSNSRSEMNVSTLELGDSALYLCASSLAGGGTYNEQFFGPGTRLTVL.

The chain combines TRBV6-5 with TRBJ2-1; 7 positions agree with TRBD1. The CDR3 is made up of 13 amino acids. Germline CDR1 MNHEY, CDR2 SVGAGI. J was trimmed by 0 bases and V by 10 bases; bases with no gene match: 3. For the CDR3, the DNA is TGTGCCACACAGGGGAGCTCCTACAATGAGCAGTTCTTC. Translated, it gives CATQGSSYNEQFF.

The chain joins TRBV5-1 to TRBJ2-5; D is uncertain. Matching the DNA end better, TRBJ2-7 makes the J call doubtful. The CDR3 has 14 residues. Germline V gene sequence: CDR1 SGHRS, CDR2 YFSETQ. In nucleotides, the CDR3 is TGCGCCAGCAGCTTGGATGGTATCCCCTACGAGCAGTACTTC. It specifies CASSLDGIPYEQYF.

This clone was seen more than once but under ten times. Mismatch with germline at one junction end may stem from a read error. The CDR3 DNA is TGTGCCAGCAGTTTTGGGACCCGAGGTACTGAAGCTTTCTTT. This encodes CASSFGTRGTEAFF. The chain joins TRBV5-1 to TRBJ1-1, with a weak D call TRBD1 (5 bases). This CDR3 has 14 amino acids. The germline V gene has CDR1 SGHRS and CDR2 YFSETQ.

The rearrangement uses TRBV27 and TRBJ1-2; 9 bases line up with TRBD1. V shed 5 bases, J shed 2 bases, and the junction held 6 bases outside the gene matches. Germline V gene data show CDR1 as MNHEY and CDR2 as SMNVEV (reference sequence). This CDR3 region has 15 residues. CDR3 bases: TGTGCCAGCAGTGTGCGCGGGACAGGGAACTATGGCTACACCTTC. Residues: CASSVRGTGNYGYTF.

V is TRBV14 and J is TRBJ2-1; TRBD2 agrees at 10 bases. The CDR3 sequence is 12 residues long. V dropped 4 bases and J dropped 15; count of bases not matched to a gene: 6. Germline loops: CDR1 SGHDN, CDR2 FVKESK. CDR3 sequence: CASSLLAGDGFF. In DNA form, the CDR3 reads TGTGCCAGCAGCCTTCTAGCGGGAGATGGGTTCTTC.

There are a few counts of this clone. The CDR3 bases are TGCAGCGCCGGGGGGACCGAGCAGTACTTC. Translation: CSAGGTEQYF. V usage is TRBV29-1 and J usage is TRBJ2-7, with 7 bases aligning to TRBD2. V dropped 7 bases and J dropped 6; count of bases not matched to a gene: 3. Germline values: CDR1 SQVTM, CDR2 ANQGSEA. The length of the CDR3 is 10 residues.

In the case of this clone: At one of its ends the junction is not consistent with the germline gene, which may arise from a read error. V gene TRBV10-1 combines with J gene TRBJ2-1, with 9 bases identical to TRBD2. CDR3 length: 13 residues. CDR1 WNHNN and CDR2 SYGVQD come from the germline V gene (reference sequence). CDR3 in amino acids: CASLAGERNEQFF. CDR3 sequence (DNA): TGTGCCTCTTTAGCGGGAGAGAGAAATGAGCAGTTCTTC.

This clone turned up a few times. At one end, the junction sequence differs from germline, possibly due to a read error. V usage is TRBV5-1 and J usage is TRBJ2-4, with TRBD2 as a possible D gene (6 bases). This CDR3 contains 12 residues. Germline V gene data show CDR1 as SGHRS and CDR2 as YFSETQ. The CDR3 DNA reads TGTGCCAGCAGCTTGGTGTCTAGCGCGAAGTACTTC. This gives the protein CASSLVSSAKYF.

This chain connects TRBV7-2 to TRBJ2-3; D is uncertain. The germline CDR1 and CDR2 sequences are SGHTA and FQGNSA. Between the trimmed V and J ends, which lost 4 bases and 11 bases, there was a span of 16 bases. The CDR3 length is 13 residues. CDR3 residues: CASSSDDLSRQYF. CDR3 DNA: TGTGCCAGCAGCTCAGACGACTTGAGTAGGCAGTATTTT.

This clone occurred many times. This rearrangement joins TRBV6-1 to TRBJ2-2, with no clear D. Trimming pared 3 bases from V and 1 base from J, leaving 6 bases between. Germline-derived CDR1 and CDR2 are MNHNS and SASEGT. The CDR3 is made up of 14 amino acids. CDR3 amino acids: CASSDFRNTGELFF. The CDR3 region has the DNA TGTGCCAGCAGTGATTTCCGGAACACCGGGGAGCTGTTTTTT.

The chain joins TRBV11-2 to TRBJ2-5, with a weak D call TRBD2 (5 bases). CDR1 and CDR2 (germline): SGHAT, FQNNGV. The CDR3 runs 14 residues. V was trimmed by 1 base and J by 5 bases, leaving 11 bases between them. The CDR3 is CASSLVNSGETQYF. The CDR3 DNA follows: TGTGCCAGCAGCTTAGTTAACTCGGGGGAGACCCAGTACTTC.

The chain carries TRBV4-3 and TRBJ1-4; D call uncertain. CDR1 and CDR2 from the germline V gene are LGHNA and YSLEER. The V gene lost 1 base and the J gene lost 0 bases, with 9 bases spanning the gap. CDR3 size: 16 residues. This chain's CDR3 is CASSQGIQPTNEKLFF. CDR3 DNA sequence: TGCGCCAGCAGCCAAGGGATCCAGCCAACTAATGAAAAACTGTTTTTT.

This rearrangement joins TRBV21-1 to TRBJ2-7; no DNA check was done on the table's D call, TRBD2. TRBV21-1 is reported as a pseudogene. This CDR3 region has 19 residues. The DNA of the CDR3 is TGTGCCAGCAGCAAAGCAGGTATTGGACTAGCGGGAGTAAGTAACGAGCAGTACGTC. This gives the protein CASSKAGIGLAGVSNEQYV.

This clone was observed a single time. The chain joins TRBV19 to TRBJ2-1, with D perhaps TRBD2 (6 bases). The CDR3 runs 16 residues. Trimming stripped 3 bases from V and 6 bases from J, with 18 bases between. From germline, CDR1 is LNHDA and CDR2 SQIVND (reference sequence). In DNA form, the CDR3 reads TGTGCCAGTAGTATCCAGGGCGGGACCTCCCCCAATGAGCAGTTCTTC. It specifies CASSIQGGTSPNEQFF.

This clone appeared a few times. This chain's CDR3 is CASSVTQGGEKLFF. In DNA form, the CDR3 reads TGTGCCAGCAGCGTAACTCAAGGAGGAGAAAAACTGTTTTTT. The J gene is TRBJ1-4, the V gene TRBV9; the D is unclear. The CDR3 totals 14 residues. Germline V lookup: CDR1 SGDLS, CDR2 YYNGEE. Trimming pared 1 base from V and 8 bases from J, leaving 12 bases between.